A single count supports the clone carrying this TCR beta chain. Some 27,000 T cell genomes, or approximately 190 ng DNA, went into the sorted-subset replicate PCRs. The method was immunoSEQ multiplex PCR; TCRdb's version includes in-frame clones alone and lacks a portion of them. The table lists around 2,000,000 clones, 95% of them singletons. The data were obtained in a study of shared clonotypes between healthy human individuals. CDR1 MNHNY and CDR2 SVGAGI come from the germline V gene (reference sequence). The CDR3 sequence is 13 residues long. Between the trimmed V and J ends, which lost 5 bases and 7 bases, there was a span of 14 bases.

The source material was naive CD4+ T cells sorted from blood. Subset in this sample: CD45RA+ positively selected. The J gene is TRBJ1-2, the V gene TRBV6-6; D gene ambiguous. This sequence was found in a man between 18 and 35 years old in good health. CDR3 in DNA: TGTGCCAGCAGTAGGACGCAAGGAGTTGGCTACACCTTC. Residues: CASSRTQGVGYTF.